Listed here is a single T cell receptor beta chain. Preparing the TCRbeta library involved the use of unique molecular identifiers. TCRdb re-called the PCR reads through MiXCR, storing one row per CDR3 protein. The sample includes hundreds of thousands of distinct CDR3 sequences, approximately 9.6% seen only once; the top ten take roughly a tenth. This entry belongs to a study of T-cell reconstitution after alpha-beta-depleted transplantation in children. V was trimmed by 0 bases and J by 2 bases, leaving 12 bases between them. Germline loops: CDR1 SQVTM, CDR2 ANQGSEA. The CDR3 consists of 15 residues.

V gene TRBV29-1 combines with J gene TRBJ2-3; tentatively, D is TRBD1 (5 bases). The origin of this receptor is a human donor who donated a stem cell graft to a child with SCID. The input for sequencing was PBMCs from the stem cell graft donor, taken from the stem cell graft. DNA for the CDR3: TGCAGCGTTGAAGATCAACAGGATTACACAGATACGCAGTATTTT. Translation: CSVEDQQDYTDTQYF.